This T cell receptor (beta chain) was identified in a study of blood T cell repertoires in COVID-19. Turning to the study itself: The cDNA or gDNA used as material had been derived from T cells, B-cell-depleted T cells, or PBMCs.

Germline V CDR1 and CDR2: GTSNPN, SVGIG (reference sequence). V lost 3 bases, J lost 6 bases, and 7 bases stayed unmatched. This CDR3 region has 13 residues. Original data processing: Estimates of nucleated cell counts were drawn from the amplification of reference gene primers. Generated by immunoSEQ multiplex PCR, the TCRdb table keeps only in-frame clones and is missing some. V and J calls and clone size are given by that table; D and trimming were obtained from the DNA. The sample has about 180,000 clones; about 80% are singletons. Adults between about 18 and 95 years of age took part from 20 to 25 US areas. Membership in each cohort depended on participant-reported clinical history.

This clonotype originated in a man between 60 and 75 years old who had been exposed to COVID-19. J is TRBJ1-1 and V is TRBV30; 7 bases map to TRBD1. Sequencing was carried out using PBMCs or T cells enriched from blood (not recorded which). The CDR3 coding sequence is TGTGCCTGGAGCTGGGCAGGGGGATCTGAAGCTTTCTTT. The encoded protein is CAWSWAGGSEAFF.